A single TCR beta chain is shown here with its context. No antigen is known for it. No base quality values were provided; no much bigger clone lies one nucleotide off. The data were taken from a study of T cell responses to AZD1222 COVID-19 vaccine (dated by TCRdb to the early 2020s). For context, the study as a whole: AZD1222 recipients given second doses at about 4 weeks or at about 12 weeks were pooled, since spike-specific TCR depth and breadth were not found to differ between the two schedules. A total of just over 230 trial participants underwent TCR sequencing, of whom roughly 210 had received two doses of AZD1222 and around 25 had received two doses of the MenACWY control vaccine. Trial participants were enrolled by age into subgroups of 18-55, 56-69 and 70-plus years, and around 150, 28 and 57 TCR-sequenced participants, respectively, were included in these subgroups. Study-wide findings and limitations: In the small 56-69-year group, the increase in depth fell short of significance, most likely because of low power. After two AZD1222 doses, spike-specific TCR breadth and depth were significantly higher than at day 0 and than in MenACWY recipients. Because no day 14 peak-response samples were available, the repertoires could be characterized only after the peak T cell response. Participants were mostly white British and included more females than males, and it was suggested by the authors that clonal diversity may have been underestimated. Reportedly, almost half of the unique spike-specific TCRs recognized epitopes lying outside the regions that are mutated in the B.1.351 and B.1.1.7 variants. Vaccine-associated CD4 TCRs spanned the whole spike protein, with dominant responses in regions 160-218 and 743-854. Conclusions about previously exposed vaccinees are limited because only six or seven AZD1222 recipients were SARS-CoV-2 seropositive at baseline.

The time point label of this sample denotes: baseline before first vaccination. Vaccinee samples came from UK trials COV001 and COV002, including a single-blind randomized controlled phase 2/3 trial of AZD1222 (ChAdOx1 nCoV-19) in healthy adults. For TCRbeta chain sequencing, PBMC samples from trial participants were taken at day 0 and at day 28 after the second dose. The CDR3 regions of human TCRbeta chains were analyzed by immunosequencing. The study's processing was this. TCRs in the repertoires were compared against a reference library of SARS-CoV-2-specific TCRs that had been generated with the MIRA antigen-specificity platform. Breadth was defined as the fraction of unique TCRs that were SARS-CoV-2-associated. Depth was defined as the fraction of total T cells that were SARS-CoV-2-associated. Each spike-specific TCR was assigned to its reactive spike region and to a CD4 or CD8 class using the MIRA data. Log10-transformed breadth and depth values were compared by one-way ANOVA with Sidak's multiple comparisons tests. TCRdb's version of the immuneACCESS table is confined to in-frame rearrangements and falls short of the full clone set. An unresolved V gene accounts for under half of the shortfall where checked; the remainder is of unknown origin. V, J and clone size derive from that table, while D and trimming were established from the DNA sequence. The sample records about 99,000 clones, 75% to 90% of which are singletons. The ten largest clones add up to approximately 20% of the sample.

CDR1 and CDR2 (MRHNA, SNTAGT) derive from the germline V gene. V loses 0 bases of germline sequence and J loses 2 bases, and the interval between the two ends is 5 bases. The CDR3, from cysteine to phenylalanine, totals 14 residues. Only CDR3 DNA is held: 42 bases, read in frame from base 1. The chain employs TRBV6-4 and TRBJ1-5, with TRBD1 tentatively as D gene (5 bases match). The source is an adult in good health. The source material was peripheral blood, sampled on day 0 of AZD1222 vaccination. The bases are TGTGCCAGCAGTGACTCGGGGGGCAATCAGCCCCAGCATTTT. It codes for CASSDSGGNQPQHF.